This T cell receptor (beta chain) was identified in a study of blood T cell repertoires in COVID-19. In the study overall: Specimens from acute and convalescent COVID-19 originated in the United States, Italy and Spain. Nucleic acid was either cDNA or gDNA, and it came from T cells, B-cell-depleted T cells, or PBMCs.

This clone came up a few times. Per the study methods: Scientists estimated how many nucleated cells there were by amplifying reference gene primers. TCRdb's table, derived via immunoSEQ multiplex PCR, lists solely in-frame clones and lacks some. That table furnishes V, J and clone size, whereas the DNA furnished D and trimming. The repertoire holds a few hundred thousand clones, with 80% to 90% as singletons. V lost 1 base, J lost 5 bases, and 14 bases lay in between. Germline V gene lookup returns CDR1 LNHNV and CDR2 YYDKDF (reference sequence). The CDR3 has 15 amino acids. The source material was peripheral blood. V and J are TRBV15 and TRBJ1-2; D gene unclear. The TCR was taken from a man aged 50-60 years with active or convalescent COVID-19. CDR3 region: CATSRVATVNYGYTF. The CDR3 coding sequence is TGTGCCACCAGCAGAGTGGCGACTGTCAATTATGGCTACACCTTC.